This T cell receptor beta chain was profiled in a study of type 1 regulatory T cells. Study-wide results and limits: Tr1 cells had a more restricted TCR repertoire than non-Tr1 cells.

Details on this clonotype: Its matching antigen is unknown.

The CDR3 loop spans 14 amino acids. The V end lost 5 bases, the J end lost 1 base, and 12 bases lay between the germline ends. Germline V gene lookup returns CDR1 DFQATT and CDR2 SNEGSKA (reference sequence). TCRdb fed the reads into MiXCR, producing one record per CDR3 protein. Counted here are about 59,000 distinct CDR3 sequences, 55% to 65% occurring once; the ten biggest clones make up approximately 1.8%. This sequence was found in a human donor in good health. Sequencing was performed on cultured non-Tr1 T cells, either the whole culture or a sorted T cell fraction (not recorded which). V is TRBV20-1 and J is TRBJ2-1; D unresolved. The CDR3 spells CSAAPARSYNEQFF. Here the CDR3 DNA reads TGCAGTGCTGCCCCCGCGAGATCCTACAATGAGCAGTTCTTC.